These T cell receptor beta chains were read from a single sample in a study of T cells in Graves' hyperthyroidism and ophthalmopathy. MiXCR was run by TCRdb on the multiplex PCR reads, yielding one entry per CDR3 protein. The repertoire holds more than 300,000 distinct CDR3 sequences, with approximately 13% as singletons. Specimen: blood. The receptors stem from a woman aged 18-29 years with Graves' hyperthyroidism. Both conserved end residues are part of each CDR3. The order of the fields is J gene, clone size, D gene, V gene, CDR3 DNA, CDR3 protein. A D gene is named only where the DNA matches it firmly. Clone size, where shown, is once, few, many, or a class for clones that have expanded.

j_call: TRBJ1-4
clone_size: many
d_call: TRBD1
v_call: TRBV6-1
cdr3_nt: TGTGCCAGCAAGACAGGGCAAAATGAAAAACTGTTTTTT
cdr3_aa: CASKTGQNEKLFF

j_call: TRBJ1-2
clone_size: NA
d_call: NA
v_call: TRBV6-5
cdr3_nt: TGTGCCAGCGGTTACTCCGGGACCGGCTACTATGGCTACACCTTC
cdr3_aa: CASGYSGTGYYGYTF

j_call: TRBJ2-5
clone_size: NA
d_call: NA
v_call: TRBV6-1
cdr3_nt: TGTGCCAGCAGTTCGGTCGGTGGGGGGCAAGAGACCCAGTACTTC
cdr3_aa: CASSSVGGGQETQYF

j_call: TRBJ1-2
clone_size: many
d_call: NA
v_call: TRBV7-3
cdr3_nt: TGTGCCAGCAGCGCGCAAGGGAACTATGGCTACACCTTC
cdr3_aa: CASSAQGNYGYTF

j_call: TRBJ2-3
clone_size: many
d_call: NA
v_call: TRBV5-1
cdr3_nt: TGCGCCAGCAGCTTGACCAGCTGGGGGAGCACAGATACGCAGTATTTT
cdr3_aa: CASSLTSWGSTDTQYF

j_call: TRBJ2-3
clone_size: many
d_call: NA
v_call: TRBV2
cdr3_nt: TGTGCCAGCAGTGAAACCTTAACACCCACAGATACGCAGTATTTT
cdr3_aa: CASSETLTPTDTQYF

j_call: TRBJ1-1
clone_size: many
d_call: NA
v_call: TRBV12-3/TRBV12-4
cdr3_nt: TGTGCCAGCAGTTTAGCGCAAGGGGGGTCGGGAACTGAAGCTTTCTTT
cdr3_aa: CASSLAQGGSGTEAFF

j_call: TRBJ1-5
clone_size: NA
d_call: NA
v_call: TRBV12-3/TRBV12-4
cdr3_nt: TGTGCCAGCAGCTTGACTTGGGGCAATCAGCCCCAGCATTTT
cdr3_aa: CASSLTWGNQPQHF

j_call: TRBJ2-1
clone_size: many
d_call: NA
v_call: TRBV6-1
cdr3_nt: TGTGCCAGCATTCTACGCCCGGGGCATGAGCAGTTCTTC
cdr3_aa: CASILRPGHEQFF

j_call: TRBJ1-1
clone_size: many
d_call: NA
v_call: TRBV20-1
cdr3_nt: TGCAGTGCTAGAGATGTATGGGGGTCGGGGACGAACACTGAAGCTTTCTTT
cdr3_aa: CSARDVWGSGTNTEAFF

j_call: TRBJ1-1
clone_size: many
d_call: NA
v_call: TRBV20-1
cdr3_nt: TGCAGGACAGGCCTGAACACTGAAGCTTTCTTT
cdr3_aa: CRTGLNTEAFF

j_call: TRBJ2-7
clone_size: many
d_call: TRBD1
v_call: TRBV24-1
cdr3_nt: TGTGCCACCAGTGATGGGGGACAGGGCTACGAGCAGTACTTC
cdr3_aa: CATSDGGQGYEQYF

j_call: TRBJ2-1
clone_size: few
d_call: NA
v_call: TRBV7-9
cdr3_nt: TGTGCCAGCAGCTTAGCGCCCGGGAAATACAATGAGCAGTTCTTC
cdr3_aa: CASSLAPGKYNEQFF

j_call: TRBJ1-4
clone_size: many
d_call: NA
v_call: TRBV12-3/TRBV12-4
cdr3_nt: TGTGCCAGCAGACCCCTAGCGGAGGGAAATGAAAAACTGTTTTTT
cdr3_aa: CASRPLAEGNEKLFF